This is a list of T cell receptor beta chains from one sample in a study of blood T cells in healthy people across ages. MiXCR, run by TCRdb on the 5' RACE reads, gives a single entry per CDR3 protein. The sample lists about 1 million distinct CDR3 sequences; under 45% were seen once. The sample consisted of blood. The receptor source for this set is a woman in her fifties or sixties in good health. CDR3s include the opening cysteine and the closing phenylalanine or tryptophan. The order of the fields is D gene, CDR3 length, J gene, clone size, V gene, CDR3 DNA, CDR3 protein. D genes are given only for firm matches. The listing skips clone size in some rows; elsewhere it reads once, few, many or a size class.

>NA|15|TRBJ2-3|NA|TRBV28
TGTGCCAGCAGTTTCCAGGGAATAGCGACAGATACGCAGTATTTT
CASSFQGIATDTQYF
>NA|17|TRBJ2-1|few|TRBV15
TGTGCCACCAGCAGAGGGGTCGTCGGGTCCGAGGGGAATGAGCAGTTCTTC
CATSRGVVGSEGNEQFF
>NA|16|TRBJ2-3|NA|TRBV25-1
TGTGCCAGCAGTGAATGGGCCGGAACTAGCACAGATACGCAGTATTTT
CASSEWAGTSTDTQYF
>NA|13|TRBJ1-5|NA|TRBV7-9
TGTGCCAGCAGCTTCACCCCCGATCAGCCCCAGCATTTT
CASSFTPDQPQHF
>TRBD2|15|TRBJ2-7|few|TRBV3-1
TGTGCCAGCAGCCAAGCTAGCGGGAAACTCTACGAGCAGTACTTC
CASSQASGKLYEQYF
>NA|15|TRBJ1-5|NA|TRBV11-2
TGTGCCAGCAGCTTAGGAGATTTCCAGGATCAGCCCCAGCATTTT
CASSLGDFQDQPQHF
>NA|13|TRBJ2-5|NA|TRBV29-1
TGCAGCACGGCAGGGGTTGGTCGAGAGACCCAGTACTTC
CSTAGVGRETQYF
>NA|14|TRBJ1-6|NA|TRBV28
TGTGCCAGTACGGAGCTTTTTTATAATTCACCCCTCCACTTT
CASTELFYNSPLHF
>NA|16|TRBJ1-2|NA|TRBV30
TGTGCCTGGACTTCGGCAGGCATTATTGCTGGCTATGGCTACACCTTC
CAWTSAGIIAGYGYTF
>TRBD1|14|TRBJ1-1|few|TRBV6-1
TGTGCCAGCACTATCGGACAGGCGAACACTGAAGCTTTCTTT
CASTIGQANTEAFF
>TRBD2|14|TRBJ2-7|NA|TRBV28
TGTGCCAGCAGATTTAGCGGGAGGAGCTACGAGCAGTACTTC
CASRFSGRSYEQYF
>TRBD2|15|TRBJ2-7|many|TRBV7-9
TGTGCCAGCAGTTTACTAGCGGGAGTGGCCTACGAGCAGTACTTC
CASSLLAGVAYEQYF
>TRBD2|17|TRBJ2-1|few|TRBV27
TGTGCCAGCAGTTTTAGCGGGAGGCTGATTTCCTACAATGAGCAGTTCTTC
CASSFSGRLISYNEQFF
>TRBD2|15|TRBJ2-1|NA|TRBV7-6
TGTGCCAGCAGCGCTAGCGGGAGACCCGGAAATGAGCAGTTCTTC
CASSASGRPGNEQFF
>TRBD1|15|TRBJ2-5|NA|TRBV9
TGTGCCAGCAGCTCCATCCCAGGGGGTAGAGAGACCCAGTACTTC
CASSSIPGGRETQYF
>NA|16|TRBJ2-7|NA|TRBV28
TGTGCCAGCAATTTTCCCGACCACAGGAGGGGGTACGAGCAGTACTTC
CASNFPDHRRGYEQYF
>NA|14|TRBJ2-7|few|TRBV13
TGTGCCAGCAGCCCCACCCGAGAAGCCTACGAGCAGTACTTC
CASSPTREAYEQYF
>NA|16|TRBJ2-7|NA|TRBV6-2/TRBV6-3
TGTGCCAGCAGTCAAAATACAGGGAGAGAAAAGGACGAGCAGTACTTC
CASSQNTGREKDEQYF
>TRBD2|17|TRBJ2-7|NA|TRBV9
TGTGCCAGCAGCGTAGCACTAGCGGGAGGGCCGGACAATGAGCAGTACTTC
CASSVALAGGPDNEQYF
>NA|15|TRBJ2-3|NA|TRBV4-1
TGCGCCAGCAGACCCGGGACCTGGGGCACAGATACGCAGTATTTT
CASRPGTWGTDTQYF